These 18 T cell receptor beta chains share one sample of origin, sequenced in a study of blood T cell repertoires in COVID-19 (dated by TCRdb to the early 2020s). The receptor library was made with the immunoSEQ multiplex PCR assay. The clones in this table, taken by TCRdb from immuneACCESS, are in-frame only. Not every clone is retained; where verified, under half of the shortfall comes from an unresolved V gene, and the cause of the rest is unknown. This sample comprises hundreds of thousands of clones, roughly 89% of them detected only once. Of the sample, 1.4% falls within the top ten clones. Sequencing was carried out using peripheral blood. The receptor source for this set is a young woman with active or convalescent COVID-19.

The J gene is TRBJ1-2, the V gene TRBV3-1 (or the pseudogene TRBV3-2); D is unresolved. The V end lost 1 base, the J end lost 2 bases, and 17 bases lay between the germline ends. The CDR3 spans 17 residues. Germline V gives CDR1 LGHDT, CDR2 YNNKEL (reference sequence). The CDR3 region has the DNA TGTGCCAGCAGCCAAGTTGGTCAAGGAGGGAACAACTATGGCTACACCTTC. Protein product: CASSQVGQGGNNYGYTF.

The chain employs TRBV10-3 and TRBJ2-2; 7 bases are shared with TRBD2. The V and J ends lost 10 bases and 0 bases, in that order; junction bases with no gene match: 8. Looked up from germline, CDR1 is ENHRY and CDR2 is SYGVKD. The CDR3 spans 15 residues. In DNA, the CDR3 is TGTGCCACCGTACAGGCGGGGGCGAACACCGGGGAGCTGTTTTTT. As protein: CATVQAGANTGELFF.

On this clone itself: Other DNA sequences from this sample encode an identical CDR3 as well. The chain couples TRBV18 to TRBJ1-1; TRBD1 is a possible D gene (6 bases). The germline V gene has CDR1 KGHSH and CDR2 LQKENI. The CDR3 has 13 amino acids. V was clipped by 5 bases and J by 2 bases, with 9 bases between them. The CDR3 nucleotides are TGTGCCAGCTCAGAGGACAGAAACACTGAAGCTTTCTTT. Protein product: CASSEDRNTEAFF.

The genes are TRBV5-1 and TRBJ2-7, with unresolved D. Trimming pared 1 base from V and 2 bases from J, leaving 7 bases between. This CDR3 has 13 amino acids. Germline lookup yields CDR1 SGHRS and CDR2 YFSETQ. The DNA for the CDR3 is TGCGCCAGCAGCTTGACAGAAACCTACGAGCAGTACTTC. Amino acids: CASSLTETYEQYF.

The sample holds a few counts of this clone. The chain carries TRBV5-1 and TRBJ1-2; 11 bases are a match to TRBD1. Trimming cost V 0 bases and J 4 bases; bases outside gene matches: 5. Germline values: CDR1 SGHRS, CDR2 YFSETQ. The CDR3 has 16 residues. The CDR3 DNA sequence: TGCGCCAGCAGCTTGGACGGGACAGGGGGTATCTATGGCTACACCTTC. Protein sequence: CASSLDGTGGIYGYTF.

This clone has just a few counts. This chain uses TRBV6-5 with TRBJ2-3; maybe TRBD2 (5 bases). Germline CDR1 MNHEY, CDR2 SVGAGI. Between the trimmed V and J ends, which lost 11 bases and 2 bases, there was a span of 14 bases. The CDR3 is 13 residues long. The CDR3: CALEERTTDTQYF. The DNA of the CDR3 is TGTGCCCTTGAGGAGCGGACCACAGATACGCAGTATTTT.

The J gene is TRBJ2-3, the V gene TRBV5-1; possibly TRBD2 for D (7 bases). The CDR3 is made up of 16 amino acids. V shed 4 bases and J shed 6 bases, with 21 bases lying between them. Germline V gives CDR1 SGHRS, CDR2 YFSETQ. As DNA, the CDR3 is TGCGCCAGCAGCCCGACGGGCGGGGGCCCCGGGGATACGCAGTATTTT. Translating it yields CASSPTGGGPGDTQYF.

Only one count was recorded for this clone. Other nucleotide sequences from this sample produce the same CDR3. The chain combines TRBV7-9 with TRBJ1-6; D is uncertain. Germline lookup yields CDR1 SEHNR and CDR2 FQNEAQ (reference sequence). Trimming cost V 3 bases and J 0 bases, with 6 bases left between them. This CDR3 has 15 amino acids. For the CDR3, the DNA is TGTGCCAGCAGCTTGGGCAGCTCCTATAATTCACCCCTCCACTTT. Its translation: CASSLGSSYNSPLHF.

The rearrangement joins TRBV6-4 to TRBJ2-1; 7 bases match TRBD1. Germline lookup yields CDR1 MRHNA and CDR2 SNTAGT. V was pared by 0 bases and J by 4 bases, with 12 bases of the junction left unmatched. CDR3 length equals 18 residues. CDR3 DNA: TGTGCCAGCAGTGACTCGGCTTCAGGGACAGCCGTATACAATGAGCAGTTCTTC. Its protein product is CASSDSASGTAVYNEQFF.

This clone occurred a few times. The chain employs TRBV29-1 and TRBJ1-1; TRBD1 might be the D (6 bases). V gave up 6 bases and J gave up 5 bases, with 22 bases separating them. The CDR3 runs to 15 residues. CDR1 is SQVTM, CDR2 ANQGSEA, per germline. In DNA, the CDR3 is TGCAGCGTCACTAAATCGGGCAGGGGAGGGACTGAAGCTTTCTTT. Amino acids: CSVTKSGRGGTEAFF.

This clone was counted between two and nine times. This rearrangement joins TRBV5-1 to TRBJ1-2; D gene uncertain. Per germline, CDR1 SGHRS and CDR2 YFSETQ. The CDR3 has 15 amino acids. The V and J ends lost 0 bases and 5 bases respectively, with 14 bases between them. In DNA form, the CDR3 reads TGCGCCAGCAGCTTGGAGACGGTAGCTGGGTATGGCTACACCTTC. This codes for CASSLETVAGYGYTF.

The chain couples TRBV5-1 to TRBJ1-1, with D unresolved. CDR1 is SGHRS, CDR2 YFSETQ, per germline. This CDR3 is built from 14 residues. V was shortened by 4 bases and J by 2 bases, with 12 bases between the two germline ends. The CDR3 spells CASSGLEGNTEAFF. As DNA, the CDR3 is TGCGCCAGCAGCGGGCTGGAGGGAAACACTGAAGCTTTCTTT.

The chain combines TRBV2 with TRBJ2-7, with TRBD1 matching 10 bases. This CDR3 comprises 15 residues. Germline-derived CDR1 and CDR2 are SNHLY and FYNNEI. J was trimmed by 6 bases and V by 7 bases; bases with no gene match: 12. The CDR3: CASKVGDRGQGEQYF. DNA of the CDR3: TGTGCCAGCAAGGTCGGAGACAGGGGGCAAGGCGAGCAGTACTTC.

V usage is TRBV28 and J usage is TRBJ1-4; maybe TRBD1 (6 bases). CDR1 is MDHEN, CDR2 SYDVKM, per germline. Trimming pared 4 bases from V and 2 bases from J, leaving 14 bases between. CDR3 size: 16 residues. CDR3 coding DNA: TGTGCCAGCAGTTATCACACAGGGTCCACTAATGAAAAACTGTTTTTT. Its translation is CASSYHTGSTNEKLFF.

This clone was detected only once. The genes are TRBV4-1 and TRBJ1-2; D perhaps matches TRBD1 (6 bases). V was pared by 0 bases and J by 4 bases, with 9 bases between. Germline values: CDR1 MGHRA, CDR2 YSYEKL. The CDR3 has 14 residues. The CDR3 reads CASSQETGRYGYTF. In DNA, the CDR3 is TGCGCCAGCAGCCAAGAAACAGGGCGCTATGGCTACACCTTC.

The V call is TRBV5-1, the J call TRBJ2-2; tentatively, D is TRBD2 (6 bases). The length of the CDR3 is 14 residues. V was pared by 4 bases and J by 7 bases, with 14 bases between. From germline, CDR1 is SGHRS and CDR2 YFSETQ. The CDR3 is CASSLLPRDGELFF. The CDR3, as DNA: TGCGCCAGCAGCCTCTTACCGCGGGACGGGGAGCTGTTTTTT.

This clone has a single count. CDR3: CATAGTGGKGYGYTF. In DNA form, the CDR3 reads TGTGCCACCGCCGGGACAGGGGGCAAGGGGTATGGCTACACCTTC. The rearrangement joins TRBV15 to TRBJ1-2; 12 bases are shared with TRBD1. The germline V gene encodes CDR1 LNHNV and CDR2 YYDKDF (reference sequence). V was clipped by 8 bases and J by 5 bases; unmatched bases: 9. The CDR3 spans 15 residues.

J is TRBJ2-3 and V is TRBV2, with TRBD2 matching 9 bases. CDR3 length equals 16 residues. The V gene end was trimmed by 7 bases and the J gene end by 4 bases; junction bases not matched to a gene: 12. Germline lookup yields CDR1 SNHLY and CDR2 FYNNEI. The DNA of the CDR3 is TGTGCCAGCAAATTCGGATTAGCGGGAGCATCAGATACGCAGTATTTT. Amino acids: CASKFGLAGASDTQYF.